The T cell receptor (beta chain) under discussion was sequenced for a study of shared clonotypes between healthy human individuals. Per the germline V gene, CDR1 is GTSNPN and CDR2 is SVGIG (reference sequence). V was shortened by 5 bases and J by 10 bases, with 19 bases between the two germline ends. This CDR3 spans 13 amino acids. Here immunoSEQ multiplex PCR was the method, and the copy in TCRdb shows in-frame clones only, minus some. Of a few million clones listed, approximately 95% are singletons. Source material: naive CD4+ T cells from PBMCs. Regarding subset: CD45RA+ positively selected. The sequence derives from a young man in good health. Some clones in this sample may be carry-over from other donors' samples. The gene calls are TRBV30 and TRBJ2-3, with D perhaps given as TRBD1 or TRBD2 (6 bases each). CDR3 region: CAWGLGGGRAQYF. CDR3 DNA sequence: TGTGCCTGGGGTCTAGGTGGGGGGCGGGCGCAGTATTTT.